This TCR beta chain was identified in a study of identical twins. Template switching added a universal primer site, and cDNA bore unique molecular identifiers. MiXCR, run by TCRdb on the 5' RACE reads, gives a single entry per CDR3 protein. This sample has about 700,000 distinct CDR3 sequences; 5.5% to 6.5% occur once, and the top ten carry around 1.7%. As for this clonotype: Its target is not known.

Points from the study as a whole: Weaker excess sharing between twins was seen in beta out-of-frame sequences. The study found that models underestimated out-of-frame TCR alpha sharing in monozygotic twins.

Germline V lookup: CDR1 SSHAT, CDR2 FNYEAQ (reference sequence). The CDR3 spans 13 residues. The V and J ends lost 5 bases and 7 bases respectively, with 14 bases between them. The sample comprised naive T cells sorted from blood. This sequence originates from a man in his late teens or twenties in good health. V usage is TRBV7-7 and J usage is TRBJ2-5; D may match TRBD1 or TRBD2 (5 bases each). The CDR3 spells CASSPSRDGTQYF. Here the CDR3 DNA reads TGTGCCAGCAGCCCCTCCAGGGACGGGACCCAGTACTTC.